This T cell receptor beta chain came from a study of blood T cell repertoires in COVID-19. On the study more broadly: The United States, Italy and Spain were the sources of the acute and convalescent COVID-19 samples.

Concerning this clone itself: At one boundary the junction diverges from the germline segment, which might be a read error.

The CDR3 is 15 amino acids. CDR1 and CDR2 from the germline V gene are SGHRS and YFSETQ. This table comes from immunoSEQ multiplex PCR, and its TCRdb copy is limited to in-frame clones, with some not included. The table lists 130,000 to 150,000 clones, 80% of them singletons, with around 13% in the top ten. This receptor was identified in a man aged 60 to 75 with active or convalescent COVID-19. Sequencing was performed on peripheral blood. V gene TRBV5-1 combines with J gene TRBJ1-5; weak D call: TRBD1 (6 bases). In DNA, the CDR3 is TGCGCCCGCAGCTGGGGGGGCGGGGAGGGTCAGCCCCAGCATTTT. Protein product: CARSWGGGEGQPQHF.